This is a list of T cell receptor beta chains from one sample in a study of radiation and T cells in renal cell carcinoma. The method was immunoSEQ multiplex PCR; TCRdb's version includes in-frame clones alone and lacks a portion of them. The sample lists approximately 150,000 clones, about 87% occurring once. Source: blood, taken from a patient whose treatment included radiotherapy and nephrectomy. Receptor source: a woman aged 70 to 79 with renal cell carcinoma. The CDR3 runs from the conserved cysteine through the conserved F or W. The D gene is left open where the match is weak. Not every row has a clone size; where given, it reads once, few, many or a size class.

J gene | D gene | V gene | clone size | CDR3 protein | CDR3 DNA
TRBJ1-2 | TRBD1 | TRBV11-2 | - | CASRPGTGRLGGYTF | TGTGCCAGCAGACCCGGGACAGGGAGGTTAGGAGGCTACACCTTC
TRBJ2-1 | - | TRBV7-9 | - | CASSLVGQGGEQFF | TGTGCCAGCAGCTTAGTTGGTCAGGGAGGTGAGCAGTTCTTC
TRBJ1-6 | TRBD1 | TRBV7-8 | - | CASSLNQGGNSPLHF | TGTGCCAGCAGCCTAAACCAGGGGGGGAATTCACCCCTCCACTTT
TRBJ2-2 | TRBD2 | TRBV5-1 | - | CASSLEPSGGPNTGELFF | TGCGCCAGCAGCCTGGAGCCTAGCGGGGGGCCGAACACCGGGGAGCTGTTTTTT
TRBJ2-7 | - | TRBV6-6 | - | CASSYGSQREQYF | TGTGCCAGCAGTTACGGTTCGCAGCGCGAGCAGTACTTC
TRBJ1-2 | - | TRBV6-6 | - | CASLPRQGFIGYTF | TGTGCCAGCCTACCGAGGCAGGGGTTTATTGGCTACACCTTC
TRBJ2-1 | - | TRBV7-6 | - | CASSFYAGEQFF | TGTGCCAGCAGCTTTTATGCGGGTGAGCAGTTCTTC
TRBJ2-3 | - | TRBV30 | - | CAWSSIAGALTDTQYF | TGTGCCTGGAGTTCGATCGCGGGGGCCCTCACAGATACGCAGTATTTT
TRBJ2-7 | TRBD1 | TRBV6-5 | - | CASSYSGTGVYEQYF | TGTGCCAGCAGTTACAGTGGGACAGGGGTTTACGAGCAGTACTTC
TRBJ2-1 | TRBD2 | TRBV7-8 | - | CASSTLAGGVNNEQFF | TGTGCCAGCAGCACCCTAGCGGGGGGCGTTAACAATGAGCAGTTCTTC
TRBJ1-2 | TRBD1 | TRBV29-1 | - | CSVRQGRYGYTF | TGCAGCGTTCGACAGGGACGCTATGGCTACACCTTC
TRBJ2-7 | - | TRBV5-5 | - | CASSRDPVPYEQYF | TGTGCCAGCAGCCGCGACCCGGTACCCTACGAGCAGTACTTC
TRBJ1-2 | - | TRBV30 | - | CAWSPGRGPYGYTF | TGTGCCTGGAGCCCGGGACGGGGACCTTATGGCTACACCTTC
TRBJ2-7 | - | TRBV19 | - | CASSKTDSSYEQYF | TGTGCCAGTAGTAAAACGGACAGCTCCTACGAGCAGTACTTC
TRBJ1-1 | TRBD1 | TRBV19 | - | CASRQGVPPEAFF | TGTGCCAGTCGGCAGGGGGTACCTCCTGAAGCTTTCTTT
TRBJ1-6 | TRBD1 | TRBV27 | - | CASSLGTANSPLHF | TGTGCCAGCAGCCTCGGGACAGCGAATTCACCCCTCCACTTT
TRBJ1-6 | TRBD1 | TRBV19 | - | CASSPRTGYNSPLHF | TGTGCCAGTAGTCCCCGGACAGGCTATAATTCACCCCTCCACTTT
TRBJ1-2 | - | TRBV5-1 | - | CASSLESNYGYTF | TGCGCCAGCAGCTTGGAGAGTAACTATGGCTACACCTTC
TRBJ2-5 | TRBD1 | TRBV7-2 | - | CASSSDRVQETQYF | TGTGCCAGCAGCTCGGACAGGGTCCAAGAGACCCAGTACTTC
TRBJ1-2 | - | TRBV5-6 | - | CASSQDYGYTF | TGTGCCAGCAGCCAGGACTATGGCTACACCTTC
TRBJ1-1 | - | TRBV7-2 | - | CASIPDRGVGMNTEAFF | TGTGCCAGCATTCCCGATCGGGGGGTCGGGATGAACACTGAAGCTTTCTTT
TRBJ1-5 | TRBD1 | TRBV28 | - | CASSLSQQGNQPQHF | TGTGCCAGCAGTTTAAGCCAACAGGGGAATCAGCCCCAGCATTTT
TRBJ2-3 | - | TRBV7-8 | - | CASSSGQGESDTQYF | TGTGCCAGCAGCTCCGGACAAGGGGAGTCGGATACGCAGTATTTT
TRBJ2-7 | - | TRBV6-1 | - | CASARAYEQYF | TGTGCCAGCGCCAGAGCGTACGAGCAGTACTTC
TRBJ2-3 | TRBD2 | TRBV10-3 | - | CAISEAGTSGTDTQYF | TGTGCCATCAGTGAGGCCGGGACTAGCGGAACAGATACGCAGTATTTT
TRBJ2-3 | - | TRBV5-1 | - | CASSLKDTQYF | TGCGCCAGCAGCTTGAAAGATACGCAGTATTTT
TRBJ2-1 | TRBD2 | TRBV9 | once | CASSIGLAGGYEQFF | TGTGCCAGCAGCATTGGACTAGCGGGGGGGTATGAGCAGTTCTTC
TRBJ2-7 | - | TRBV25-1 | - | CASSYGGSYEQYF | TGTGCCAGCAGTTATGGGGGAAGCTACGAGCAGTACTTC
TRBJ2-7 | - | TRBV6-1 | few | CASSGWGVYEQYF | TGTGCCAGCAGTGGATGGGGGGTTTACGAGCAGTACTTC
TRBJ1-1 | - | TRBV5-6 | - | CASSSYPEEAFF | TGTGCCAGCAGTTCATATCCCGAAGAAGCTTTCTTT
TRBJ1-5 | - | TRBV2 | - | CASSEAEGELGNQPQHF | TGTGCCAGCAGTGAAGCAGAGGGGGAGTTGGGCAATCAGCCCCAGCATTTT
TRBJ1-4 | - | TRBV19 | - | CASMEQGIREKLFF | TGTGCCAGTATGGAACAGGGAATACGTGAAAAACTGTTTTTT
TRBJ1-6 | - | TRBV9 | - | CASSAVDSVLGSPLHF | TGTGCCAGCAGCGCGGTGGACAGCGTATTGGGTTCACCCCTCCACTTT
TRBJ1-5 | - | TRBV7-2 | - | CASSLTIGGDQPQHF | TGTGCCAGCAGCCTGACCATTGGGGGCGATCAGCCCCAGCATTTT
TRBJ1-1 | - | TRBV5-4 | - | CASSPAGRNTEAFF | TGTGCCAGCAGCCCGGCGGGGAGGAACACTGAAGCTTTCTTT
TRBJ2-1 | TRBD2 | TRBV5-1 | - | CASSLAGSGVSYNEQFF | TGCGCCAGCAGCTTGGCCGGTAGCGGGGTGTCCTACAATGAGCAGTTCTTC
TRBJ1-5 | - | TRBV5-1 | - | CASSLGDGYNQPQHF | TGCGCCAGCAGCTTGGGGGACGGCTACAATCAGCCCCAGCATTTT
TRBJ1-4 | - | TRBV19 | - | CASSIERITNEKLFF | TGTGCCAGTAGTATAGAGCGGATAACTAATGAAAAACTGTTTTTT
TRBJ1-4 | - | TRBV25-1 | - | CASSELGKGSNEKLFF | TGTGCCAGCAGTGAATTGGGGAAAGGGAGTAATGAAAAACTGTTTTTT
TRBJ2-3 | TRBD2 | TRBV15 | - | CATSRGVAGVTDTQYF | TGTGCCACCAGCAGAGGGGTAGCGGGGGTCACAGATACGCAGTATTTT
TRBJ1-5 | - | TRBV19 | - | CASSIEQNSNQPQHF | TGTGCCAGTAGTATAGAGCAGAACAGCAATCAGCCCCAGCATTTT
TRBJ2-7 | - | TRBV5-5 | - | CASSLEFGTKYYEQYF | TGTGCCAGCAGCTTGGAGTTCGGGACAAAATACTACGAGCAGTACTTC
TRBJ1-2 | TRBD1 | TRBV19 | - | CASSALDRVSGYTF | TGTGCCAGTAGTGCACTAGACAGGGTTTCTGGCTACACCTTC
TRBJ1-2 | - | TRBV28 | - | CASSSRHGYTF | TGTGCCAGCAGTTCACGCCATGGCTACACCTTC
TRBJ1-5 | TRBD1 | TRBV15 | - | CATSRNRDRDQPQHF | TGTGCCACCAGCAGAAATAGGGACAGGGATCAGCCCCAGCATTTT